The 32 T cell receptor beta chains presented below share a single source sample, sequenced in a study of T-cell memory formation after mild COVID-19. TCRdb used MiXCR to reprocess the 5' RACE reads, holding one entry per CDR3 protein. The table includes 530,000 or so distinct CDR3 sequences, around 16% detected once. The specimen was PBMCs or a T cell subset sorted from them (not recorded which). All receptors derive from an adult woman who had mild COVID-19 (a few samples of this study predate the infection). Cell type and time point are not known.

This chain uses TRBV5-1 with TRBJ1-5; 12 bases are shared with TRBD1. Germline V CDR1 and CDR2: SGHRS, YFSETQ. V gave up 4 bases and J gave up 2 bases; unmatched junction bases: 4. The CDR3 is made up of 16 amino acids. In DNA form, the CDR3 reads TGCGCCAGCAGCGTCGGGACAGGGGGCGGCAATCAGCCCCAGCATTTT. Amino acid sequence: CASSVGTGGGNQPQHF. The full variable domain, in which reference TRBV5-1 and TRBJ1-5 provide the parts outside the CDR3, is KAGVTQTPRYLIKTRGQQVTLSCSPISGHRSVSWYQQTPGQGLQFLFEYFSETQRNKGNFPGRFSGRQFSNSRSEMNVSTLELGDSALYLCASSVGTGGGNQPQHFGDGTRLSIL.

The chain couples TRBV7-2 to TRBJ1-2; TRBD1 matches at 9 bases. The V gene end was trimmed by 1 base and the J gene end by 2 bases; junction bases not matched to a gene: 2. The CDR3 is made up of 15 amino acids. Germline V lookup: CDR1 SGHTA, CDR2 FQGNSA. Here the CDR3 reads CASSLGQGVNYGYTF. The CDR3, as DNA: TGTGCCAGCAGCTTAGGACAGGGGGTGAACTATGGCTACACCTTC. The full variable domain, with the rest looked up from reference TRBV7-2 and TRBJ1-2, is GAGVSQSPSNKVTEKGKDVELRCDPISGHTALYWYRQSLGQGLEFLIYFQGNSAPDKSGLPSDRFSAERTGGSVSTLTIQRTQQEDSAVYLCASSLGQGVNYGYTFGSGTRLTVV.

The V call is TRBV9, the J call TRBJ1-6; D may be TRBD1 (5 bases). Germline CDR1 SGDLS, CDR2 YYNGEE. The CDR3 is made up of 15 amino acids. V was shortened by 3 bases and J by 5 bases, with 12 bases between the two germline ends. The CDR3 sequence is CASSGTGDHNSPLHF. CDR3 sequence (DNA): TGTGCCAGCAGCGGCACAGGAGATCATAATTCACCCCTCCACTTT.

V usage is TRBV12-3 or TRBV12-4 and J usage is TRBJ2-1; possible D gene TRBD2, 7 bases. The CDR3 consists of 13 residues. V was trimmed by 8 bases and J by 9 bases, leaving 17 bases between them. DNA of the CDR3: TGTGCCAGCGGGGGGGCAGGGGTGGTTGAGCAGTTCTTC. The encoded protein is CASGGAGVVEQFF.

The table lists this clonotype with a few counts. The chain joins TRBV6-2 or TRBV6-3 to TRBJ2-5; D call uncertain. V dropped 4 bases and J dropped 0 bases, with 9 bases sitting between them. This CDR3 has 14 residues. Germline CDR1 reads MNHEY; CDR2 reads SVGEGT. The chain's CDR3 is CASSWPGDQETQYF. DNA for the CDR3: TGTGCCAGCAGTTGGCCAGGTGACCAAGAGACCCAGTACTTC.

This clonotype showed up just a few times. The chain employs TRBV3-1 and TRBJ1-2; D might be TRBD1 (5 bases). Per the germline V gene, CDR1 is LGHDT and CDR2 is YNNKEL (reference sequence). The CDR3 consists of 15 residues. Trimming pared 2 bases from V and 4 bases from J, leaving 14 bases between. In nucleotides, the CDR3 is TGTGCCAGCAGCCAAACCTCGGGGCAGATCTATGGCTACACCTTC. Protein: CASSQTSGQIYGYTF.

This clonotype was detected a few times. The rearrangement links TRBV12-3 or TRBV12-4 to TRBJ2-1; 11 positions match TRBD2. The J segment lost 4 bases and the V segment lost 4 bases, leaving 6 bases of the junction unmatched. CDR3 length: 16 residues. CDR3 residues: CASSSLAGAVYNEQFF. The CDR3 DNA is TGTGCCAGCAGTTCACTAGCGGGAGCAGTTTACAATGAGCAGTTCTTC.

The gene calls are TRBV4-1 and TRBJ1-2; possible D gene TRBD1, 5 bases. CDR3 size: 14 residues. V was clipped by 8 bases and J by 7 bases, with 20 bases between them. Germline CDR1 is MGHRA and CDR2 is YSYEKL. The CDR3 reads CASSNIGQGSGYTF. CDR3 nucleotide sequence: TGCGCCAGCTCAAACATCGGGCAGGGATCTGGCTACACCTTC.

The chain has TRBV6-1 and TRBJ2-5; D is ambiguous. Trimming took 1 base from V and 1 from J, leaving 13 bases between them. Germline V gene lookup returns CDR1 MNHNS and CDR2 SASEGT. The CDR3 length is 16 residues. The CDR3 sequence: CASSEVGGIAQETQYF. The CDR3 DNA reads TGTGCCAGCAGTGAAGTAGGTGGGATCGCCCAAGAGACCCAGTACTTC.

In its sample, this clonotype was seen a few times. The chain combines TRBV7-8 with TRBJ2-7; D gene ambiguous. Germline CDR1 is SGHVS and CDR2 is FQNEAQ. There are 14 residues in the CDR3. V was trimmed by 4 bases and J by 4 bases, leaving 14 bases between them. CDR3 protein: CASSSMEGPYEQYF. The CDR3, as DNA: TGTGCCAGCAGCTCCATGGAAGGGCCTTACGAGCAGTACTTC.

This clonotype was found a few times. This chain links TRBV4-1 with TRBJ2-5; TRBD2 aligns across 8 bases. CDR1 and CDR2 from the germline V gene are MGHRA and YSYEKL. The CDR3 consists of 15 residues. Trimming removed 5 bases from V and 5 bases from J; junction bases left unmatched: 10. The DNA for the CDR3 is TGCGCCAGCAGCAGCTCCGGGACTAGGGGGGAGACCCAGTACTTC. Amino acids: CASSSSGTRGETQYF.

The V gene is TRBV9, the J gene TRBJ2-2, with D tentatively TRBD1 (6 bases). The CDR3 consists of 17 residues. Germline assignment: CDR1 SGDLS and CDR2 YYNGEE. Trimming took 4 bases from V and 0 from J, leaving 16 bases between them. The CDR3 DNA is TGTGCCAGCAGCACCCGTTCCGGGACAACGAACACCGGGGAGCTGTTTTTT. Translating gives CASSTRSGTTNTGELFF.

This chain uses TRBV15 with TRBJ2-1; 9 bases are shared with TRBD2. This CDR3 has 15 residues. CDR1 and CDR2 from the germline V gene are LNHNV and YYDKDF (reference sequence). Trimming at V came to 5 bases and at J to 7 bases, leaving 9 bases not matched to a gene. The CDR3 nucleotides are TGTGCCACCAGCGCGGCGGGGGGGCGAGGGAATGAGCAGTTCTTC. This codes for CATSAAGGRGNEQFF.

The gene calls are TRBV12-3 or TRBV12-4 and TRBJ2-7; 10 bases align to TRBD2. V shed 5 bases and J 4 bases; nucleotides not matched to a gene: 5. The CDR3 length is 14 residues. This CDR3 reads CASSTLAGAYEQYF. The CDR3, as DNA: TGTGCCAGCAGTACCCTAGCGGGAGCTTACGAGCAGTACTTC.

The chain has TRBV7-2 and TRBJ2-1, with 9 nucleotides matching TRBD2. Germline V lookup: CDR1 SGHTA, CDR2 FQGNSA. V lost 2 bases and J lost 4; bases outside the gene matches: 3. The CDR3 length is 15 residues. The CDR3 coding sequence is TGTGCCAGCAGCTTACGCACTAGCGGGTACAATGAGCAGTTCTTC. It specifies CASSLRTSGYNEQFF.

The chain couples TRBV12-3 or TRBV12-4 to TRBJ1-2; D perhaps matches TRBD1 (5 bases). The CDR3 covers 18 residues. The V end lost 5 bases, the J end lost 1 base, and 23 bases lay between the germline ends. In nucleotides, the CDR3 is TGTGCCAGCAGTCACCGAACCAGGGTCGGGGTCAATAACTATGGCTACACCTTC. Encoded protein: CASSHRTRVGVNNYGYTF.

The chain combines TRBV7-2 with TRBJ2-7; 9 bases fit TRBD1. With 0 bases clipped from V and 1 base from J, the junction kept 7 bases outside the gene matches. Germline CDR1 and CDR2: SGHTA and FQGNSA. The CDR3 spans 17 residues. The CDR3 DNA follows: TGTGCCAGCAGCTTAGCCTGGCCCGGGACAGGGTCCTACGAGCAGTACTTC. It codes for CASSLAWPGTGSYEQYF.

This chain joins TRBV20-1 and TRBJ2-7; a possible D gene is TRBD2 (6 bases). Germline CDR1 DFQATT, CDR2 SNEGSKA (reference sequence). CDR3 length: 15 residues. V shed 0 bases and J shed 7 bases, with 19 bases lying between them. The CDR3 reads CSAREGVAAEREQYF. The CDR3 DNA sequence: TGCAGTGCTAGAGAGGGCGTAGCGGCCGAGCGGGAGCAGTACTTC.

The rearrangement links TRBV29-1 to TRBJ2-5, with 8 nucleotides matching TRBD1. The junction had 14 bases not matched to a gene; V was cut back by 1 base and J by 7 bases. Germline CDR1 and CDR2: SQVTM and ANQGSEA. The CDR3 has 16 residues. The CDR3 here is CSVEGGDRPLFRTQYF. CDR3 sequence (DNA): TGCAGCGTTGAAGGGGGGGACAGGCCGTTGTTCAGGACCCAGTACTTC.

This clonotype was seen only a few times. This chain links TRBV7-9 with TRBJ2-2, with 7 bases identical to TRBD2. Trimming at V came to 5 bases and at J to 1 base, leaving 7 bases not matched to a gene. Germline lookup yields CDR1 SEHNR and CDR2 FQNEAQ (reference sequence). The CDR3 contains 16 residues. The CDR3 DNA reads as TGTGCCAGCAGCCTGCGGGAGACGGGGAACACCGGGGAGCTGTTTTTT. This encodes CASSLRETGNTGELFF.

This clonotype has a count of ten or more. V gene TRBV12-3 or TRBV12-4 combines with J gene TRBJ2-7; 10 bases fit TRBD2. The trim removed 5 bases at V and 5 bases at J, leaving 15 bases unmatched. CDR3 length equals 17 residues. The DNA for the CDR3 is TGTGCCAGCAGTGCCGTTTGGACTAGCGGACTGCCGGACGAGCAGTACTTC. Protein: CASSAVWTSGLPDEQYF.

This clonotype was recorded only once. The rearrangement uses TRBV6-1 and TRBJ1-1, with D tentatively TRBD1 (5 bases). V was shortened by 3 bases and J by 11 bases, with 10 bases between the two germline ends. CDR1 is MNHNS, CDR2 SASEGT, per germline. The CDR3 has 11 residues. CDR3 loop: CASSDRVEAFF. DNA of the CDR3: TGTGCCAGCAGTGACAGGGTTGAGGCTTTCTTT.

The sample holds a few counts of this clonotype. This chain links TRBV7-9 with TRBJ2-1; D is possibly TRBD2 (6 bases). This CDR3 is built from 14 residues. V was shortened by 8 bases and J by 3 bases, with 14 bases between the two germline ends. The germline gives CDR1 SEHNR, CDR2 FQNEAQ (reference sequence). The CDR3 protein is CASPPGALYNEQFF. CDR3 DNA sequence: TGTGCCAGCCCTCCGGGAGCCCTCTACAATGAGCAGTTCTTC.

In this sample, this clonotype turned up many times. The CDR3 loop is CASRPGTGVRAEAFF. The CDR3 DNA follows: TGTGCCAGCAGGCCCGGGACAGGGGTAAGGGCTGAAGCTTTCTTT. The chain joins TRBV12-3 or TRBV12-4 to TRBJ1-1, with 10 bases identical to TRBD1. Trimming cost V 6 bases and J 6 bases; bases outside gene matches: 10. The CDR3 totals 15 residues.

CDR3 in DNA: TGCGCCAGCAGCTTGACCTTTCTAGGCGATGAGCAGTTCTTC. This gives the protein CASSLTFLGDEQFF. This chain links TRBV5-1 with TRBJ2-1; D is ambiguous. CDR3 length: 14 amino acids. The V and J ends lost 1 base and 8 bases respectively, with 13 bases between them. CDR1 and CDR2 from the germline V gene are SGHRS and YFSETQ. The full variable domain, its missing parts supplied by reference TRBV5-1 and TRBJ2-1, is KAGVTQTPRYLIKTRGQQVTLSCSPISGHRSVSWYQQTPGQGLQFLFEYFSETQRNKGNFPGRFSGRQFSNSRSEMNVSTLELGDSALYLCASSLTFLGDEQFFGPGTRLTVL.

This clonotype has a handful of counts. The chain combines TRBV12-3 or TRBV12-4 with TRBJ2-4; possibly TRBD1 or TRBD2 for D (5 bases each). The CDR3 contains 17 residues. Between the trimmed V and J ends, which lost 2 bases and 0 bases, there was a span of 14 bases. The CDR3 loop is CASSLRVEGLAKNIQYF. In DNA, the CDR3 is TGTGCCAGCAGTTTACGGGTAGAGGGGCTAGCCAAAAACATTCAGTACTTC.

The V call is TRBV6-6, the J call TRBJ2-5; unclear D gene. The CDR3 covers 12 residues. Trimming stripped 4 bases from V and 5 bases from J, with 8 bases between. CDR1 is MNHNY, CDR2 SVGAGI, per germline (reference sequence). The CDR3 spells CASSSLVETQYF. The DNA of the CDR3 is TGTGCCAGCAGTTCCCTCGTGGAGACCCAGTACTTC.

J is TRBJ2-2 and V is TRBV27; a possible D gene is TRBD1 (6 bases). Trimming left V 6 bases short and J 4 bases short, with 24 bases between. CDR1 and CDR2 (germline): MNHEY, SMNVEV (reference sequence). The length of the CDR3 is 18 residues. The CDR3 DNA reads TGTGCCAGCAGCTCCCAGGGCAGGGGCGGGTTTGGCACCGGGGAGCTGTTTTTT. It encodes CASSSQGRGGFGTGELFF.

The chain combines TRBV28 with TRBJ1-4; D is undetermined. The germline V gene has CDR1 MDHEN and CDR2 SYDVKM. Between the trimmed V and J ends, which lost 4 bases and 0 bases, there was a span of 3 bases. This CDR3 contains 13 residues. This chain's CDR3 is CASSYTTNEKLFF. CDR3 nucleotide sequence: TGTGCCAGCAGTTATACAACTAATGAAAAACTGTTTTTT.

The CDR3 protein is CSARRGQLNQPQHF. DNA for the CDR3: TGCAGTGCCCGAAGGGGACAGCTCAATCAGCCCCAGCATTTT. The J gene is TRBJ1-5, the V gene TRBV20-1; 7 bases line up with TRBD1. This CDR3 has 14 amino acids. CDR1 is DFQATT, CDR2 SNEGSKA, per germline (reference sequence). Losses at the gene ends were 6 bases for V and 3 bases for J; bases not matched to a gene: 8.

The genes are TRBV7-8 and TRBJ2-7, with 9 nucleotides matching TRBD2. The CDR3 sequence is 15 residues long. V lost 1 base to trimming and J lost 2 bases; unmatched junction nucleotides: 3. Germline V CDR1 and CDR2: SGHVS, FQNEAQ. The CDR3: CASSLGLAEPYEQYF. The CDR3 coding sequence is TGTGCCAGCAGCTTAGGACTAGCGGAGCCCTACGAGCAGTACTTC.

This clonotype was counted only a few times. This chain uses TRBV3-1 with TRBJ2-5; 8 nucleotides match TRBD2. The trim removed 2 bases at V and 3 bases at J, leaving 5 bases unmatched. The length of the CDR3 is 15 residues. Germline loops: CDR1 LGHDT, CDR2 YNNKEL (reference sequence). CDR3 amino acids: CASSQPGLGKETQYF. CDR3 sequence (DNA): TGTGCCAGCAGCCAACCGGGACTAGGGAAAGAGACCCAGTACTTC.